The rows below give T cell receptor beta chains drawn from one sample of a study of blood T cell repertoires in COVID-19. Assay used: immunoSEQ multiplex PCR; TCRdb lists only in-frame clones, some missing. The table shows about 670,000 clones, with just under 90% occurring only once. The sample consisted of peripheral blood. These TCRs come from a woman aged 18 to 35 with acute or convalescent COVID-19. CDR3s include the opening cysteine and the closing phenylalanine or tryptophan. The order of the fields is J gene, clone size, D gene, CDR3 length, V gene, CDR3 DNA, CDR3 protein. D genes are given only for firm matches. The listing skips clone size in some rows; elsewhere it reads once, few, many or a size class.

>TRBJ1-2|-|-|13|TRBV30
TGTGCCTGGAGTGTCGGTGTTATTTATGGCTACACCTTC
CAWSVGVIYGYTF
>TRBJ2-7|-|-|12|TRBV6-4
TGTGCCAGCACGGAACGGGGTTACGAGCAGTACTTC
CASTERGYEQYF
>TRBJ2-3|-|-|16|TRBV2
TGTGCCAGCAGTGGGGGGCGGGGGACATTAACAGATACGCAGTATTTT
CASSGGRGTLTDTQYF
>TRBJ2-4|once|TRBD2|18|TRBV10-3
TGTGCCACCAGGCCCGGTAGGCTAGCGGGCATAGCCAAAAACATTCAGTACTTC
CATRPGRLAGIAKNIQYF
>TRBJ2-7|-|-|14|TRBV5-8
TGTGCCAGCAGCTTTCAGGGACACGCCTACGAGCAGTACTTC
CASSFQGHAYEQYF
>TRBJ1-1|few|-|13|TRBV4-1
TGCGCCAGCAGCCTTTCATGGGCAGATGAAGCTTTCTTT
CASSLSWADEAFF
>TRBJ1-1|-|-|19|TRBV7-9
TGTGCCAGCAGCCCCAAACAGGGAAATAAAGGTCCCGGGAACACTGAAGCTTTCTTT
CASSPKQGNKGPGNTEAFF
>TRBJ1-2|-|-|13|TRBV10-2
TGCGCCAGCAGTGAGTCCAACACCTATGGCTACACCTTC
CASSESNTYGYTF
>TRBJ1-2|-|TRBD1|15|TRBV19
TGTGCCAGTAGTTCTGGGACAGGGGGTGGCTATGGCTACACCTTC
CASSSGTGGGYGYTF
>TRBJ2-7|-|-|14|TRBV2
TGTGCCAGCACGGAGGAGACGGTCTCCTACGAGCAGTACTTC
CASTEETVSYEQYF
>TRBJ1-4|-|-|15|TRBV6-5
TGTGCCAGCAGTTACGGCGAGGAAACTAATGAAAAACTGTTTTTT
CASSYGEETNEKLFF
>TRBJ2-7|-|-|15|TRBV5-1
TGCGCCAGCAGCTTGGAGTCGGGGGTATCCTACGAGCAGTACTTC
CASSLESGVSYEQYF
>TRBJ2-2|-|TRBD1|15|TRBV28
TGTGCCAGCACCCCCGGACAGGTGAACACCGGGGAGCTGTTTTTT
CASTPGQVNTGELFF
>TRBJ2-7|-|TRBD2|18|TRBV6-2/TRBV6-3
TGTGCCAGCAGTTACCCCCTTCGGGAGCGGGGGAAAGTGCGCGAGCAGTACTTC
CASSYPLRERGKVREQYF
>TRBJ1-5|once|TRBD1|15|TRBV5-1
TGCGCCAGCAGCTTGTCGGGCAGGGGGAGTCAGCCCCAGCATTTT
CASSLSGRGSQPQHF
>TRBJ2-6|-|-|17|TRBV19
TGTGCCAGTAATCCAGACAGGTCTCCCTCTGGGGCCAACGTCCTGACTTTC
CASNPDRSPSGANVLTF
>TRBJ1-2|-|-|13|TRBV30
TGTGCCTGGAGTAATGGGGCAGAGGTTGGCTACACCTTC
CAWSNGAEVGYTF
>TRBJ2-5|-|TRBD2|16|TRBV5-1
TGCGCCAGCAGCTTGATTCAACCTAGCGGCCAAGAGACCCAGTACTTC
CASSLIQPSGQETQYF
>TRBJ1-4|-|TRBD1|14|TRBV9
TGTGCCAGCAGCCGTCCAGGGGGTGGTGAAAAACTGTTTTTT
CASSRPGGGEKLFF
>TRBJ1-2|-|-|14|TRBV6-5
TGTGCCAGCAGGCAGTGGGGGACACCCTATGGCTACACCTTC
CASRQWGTPYGYTF
>TRBJ1-2|-|-|13|TRBV2
TGTGCCAGCAGACAGTATTCCTACTATGGCTACACCTTC
CASRQYSYYGYTF
>TRBJ2-2|-|-|12|TRBV28
TGTGCCAGTGACAGGAGGACCGGGGAGCTGTTTTTT
CASDRRTGELFF
>TRBJ2-3|many|-|15|TRBV6-4
TGTGCCAGCACCGAAGGGGCGGGGAGCACAGATACGCAGTATTTT
CASTEGAGSTDTQYF
>TRBJ2-3|-|-|15|TRBV18
TGTGCCAGCTCACCACCAGCAGGGGTCGGAGATACGCAGTATTTT
CASSPPAGVGDTQYF
>TRBJ1-1|-|-|14|TRBV5-1
TGCGCCAGCAGCTACCCGGAGGTGAACACTGAAGCTTTCTTT
CASSYPEVNTEAFF
>TRBJ2-7|-|TRBD2|15|TRBV5-1
TGCGCCAGCAGCTTGGAAGCGGGGGCCTACTACGAGCAGTACTTC
CASSLEAGAYYEQYF
>TRBJ2-2|-|TRBD1|13|TRBV19
TGTGCCAGTGGAAGGGGGCTTGGCGGGGAGCTGTTTTTT
CASGRGLGGELFF
>TRBJ1-2|-|-|18|TRBV7-2
TGTGCCAGCAGCTTAGGCCGGACAGAAAGGGGTTCTCGCTATGGCTACACCTTC
CASSLGRTERGSRYGYTF
>TRBJ1-2|-|-|12|TRBV12-3/TRBV12-4
TGTGCCAGCAGTTCGGGGGACTATGGCTACACCTTC
CASSSGDYGYTF
>TRBJ1-1|-|-|15|TRBV19
TGTGCCAGTAGTATGGGCCGTGAAGGGTGGGGCGAAGCTTTCTTT
CASSMGREGWGEAFF
>TRBJ1-1|-|-|13|TRBV7-8
TGTGCCAGCAACCTTGGGCCGAACACTGAAGCTTTCTTT
CASNLGPNTEAFF
>TRBJ1-1|-|-|11|TRBV6-6
TGTGCCAGCAGTTACTCGACTCGAGCTTTCTTT
CASSYSTRAFF
>TRBJ1-1|-|TRBD1|15|TRBV4-1
TGCGCCAGCAGCCCCACCACAGGGGGTAGCACTGAAGCTTTCTTT
CASSPTTGGSTEAFF
>TRBJ1-2|-|TRBD1|18|TRBV13
TGTGCCAGCAGCATACGACAGGGGTGGACTGTCAATAACTATGGCTACACCTTC
CASSIRQGWTVNNYGYTF
>TRBJ2-3|-|TRBD2|13|TRBV27
TGTGCCAGCAGGTTTGGGGGGGGTTATACGCAGTATTTT
CASRFGGGYTQYF
>TRBJ1-2|-|-|15|TRBV7-2
TGTGCCAGCAGCTCCAGACAGGTCATTAACTATGGCTACACCTTC
CASSSRQVINYGYTF
>TRBJ2-3|-|-|14|TRBV6-2/TRBV6-3
TGTGCCAGCAGTTACAGCGAGGCTCCAGATACGCAGTATTTT
CASSYSEAPDTQYF
>TRBJ2-3|-|-|15|TRBV9
TGTGCCAGCAGCGTAGCGGGGGGCGCGGCAGATACGCAGTATTTT
CASSVAGGAADTQYF
>TRBJ1-6|-|-|15|TRBV3-1/TRBV3-2
TGTGCCAGCAGCCAAGGGGGGCCCGGTAATTCACCCCTCCACTTT
CASSQGGPGNSPLHF
>TRBJ2-5|-|TRBD2|16|TRBV4-1
TGCGCCAGCAGCCAAGATAGCGGGGTGAGGCAGGAGACCCAGTACTTC
CASSQDSGVRQETQYF
>TRBJ1-6|-|-|15|TRBV2
TGTGCCAGCAGCCCCGGAGGCTCCTATAATTCACCCCTCCACTTT
CASSPGGSYNSPLHF
>TRBJ1-5|-|-|15|TRBV27
TGTGCCAGCAGTTTAGCGGGGGGTAGGGATCAGCCCCAGCATTTT
CASSLAGGRDQPQHF
>TRBJ1-1|few|-|13|TRBV12-3/TRBV12-4
TGTGCCAGCAGCTACAGGGCGCTAGATGAAGCTTTCTTT
CASSYRALDEAFF
>TRBJ1-3|-|TRBD1|16|TRBV4-1
TGCGCCAGCAGCCAGATTGGGCGGGACAGGGGGAGCACCATATATTTT
CASSQIGRDRGSTIYF
>TRBJ2-7|-|TRBD2|15|TRBV2
TGTGCCAGCAGTGTTCTAGCGGGGGGACCCTACGAGCAGTACTTC
CASSVLAGGPYEQYF